The 31 T cell receptor beta chains given below trace back to one sample, sequenced in a study of cytomegalovirus exposure and HLA in healthy donors. The PCR had 60 Vbeta and 13 Jbeta primers. Assay used: immunoSEQ multiplex PCR; TCRdb lists only in-frame clones, some missing. The sample consists of roughly 38,000 clones, approximately 91% of them appearing once. The sequencing sample was made of PBMCs. The receptors come from a young woman in good health and CMV-seronegative.

V usage is TRBV28 and J usage is TRBJ2-5, with TRBD2 identical over 14 bases. This CDR3 spans 17 amino acids. The J segment lost 5 bases and the V segment lost 1 base, leaving 6 bases of the junction unmatched. Germline loops: CDR1 MDHEN, CDR2 SYDVKM. CDR3: CASSLFGTSGRLETQYF. The DNA of the CDR3 is TGTGCCAGCAGTTTATTTGGGACTAGCGGGAGACTTGAGACCCAGTACTTC.

This chain joins TRBV30 and TRBJ2-5; 8 bases match TRBD1. The DNA end is a closer match to TRBJ2-7, so the J assignment may be wrong. The CDR3 extends over 14 amino acids. CDR1 is GTSNPN and CDR2 is SVGIG in the germline V gene (reference sequence). CDR3 loop: CAWSWDRLTYEQYF. The CDR3 DNA sequence: TGTGCCTGGAGTTGGGACAGGCTGACCTACGAGCAGTACTTC.

The chain carries TRBV14 and TRBJ1-2; D perhaps matches TRBD1 (5 bases). The CDR3 has 14 amino acids. V was cut by 4 bases and J by 5 bases, with 14 bases left in between. Germline loops: CDR1 SGHDN, CDR2 FVKESK. The chain's CDR3 is CASSLGRGAYGYTF. In nucleotides, the CDR3 is TGTGCCAGCAGCCTGGGTAGGGGCGCTTATGGCTACACCTTC.

The chain combines TRBV7-9 with TRBJ1-4; TRBD1 aligns across 11 bases. The CDR3 sequence is 14 residues long. The junction had 4 bases not matched to a gene; V was cut back by 5 bases and J by 8 bases. Germline values: CDR1 SEHNR, CDR2 FQNEAQ (reference sequence). CDR3 sequence: CASSGGQGVEKLFF. As DNA, the CDR3 is TGTGCCAGCAGCGGGGGACAGGGGGTCGAAAAACTGTTTTTT.

This chain connects TRBV29-1 to TRBJ2-1; 9 bases agree with TRBD1. CDR1 is SQVTM, CDR2 ANQGSEA, per germline. J lost 3 bases, V lost 5 bases, and 2 bases had no gene match. The CDR3 runs to 13 residues. CDR3 loop: CSVTGQGYNEQFF. The CDR3 DNA reads TGCAGCGTTACGGGACAGGGCTACAATGAGCAGTTCTTC.

This sequence joins TRBV6-5 and TRBJ1-1, with D unclear. CDR1 and CDR2 from the germline V gene are MNHEY and SVGAGI. The CDR3 loop spans 15 amino acids. Trimming took off 5 bases at V and 0 bases at J, with 13 bases between the two ends. This CDR3 reads CASSRESTLNTEAFF. The DNA of the CDR3 is TGTGCCAGCAGTCGGGAGTCCACTTTGAACACTGAAGCTTTCTTT.

The genes are TRBV7-6 and TRBJ2-3; TRBD1 is a possible D gene (5 bases). Germline assignment: CDR1 SGHVS and CDR2 FNYEAQ. V was cut by 5 bases and J by 2 bases, with 11 bases left in between. The CDR3 is made up of 14 amino acids. The CDR3: CASSLTETTDTQYF. The CDR3 coding sequence is TGTGCCAGCAGCCTGACAGAGACCACAGATACGCAGTATTTT.

This CDR3 reads CASSLALAGVSSYEQYF. CDR3 nucleotides: TGCGCCAGCAGCTTGGCGCTAGCGGGAGTCTCTTCCTACGAGCAGTACTTC. The gene calls are TRBV5-1 and TRBJ2-5; 10 bases fit TRBD2. The DNA end favors TRBJ2-7, so the J call may be wrong. The germline V gene has CDR1 SGHRS and CDR2 YFSETQ. The CDR3 is made up of 17 amino acids.

The CDR3 reads CSGGLTFEWDEQFF. The CDR3 DNA reads TGCAGCGGAGGACTAACCTTTGAGTGGGATGAGCAGTTCTTC. This sequence joins TRBV29-1 and TRBJ2-1; D may be TRBD2 (6 bases). V lost 7 bases to trimming and J lost 8 bases, with 21 bases between them. CDR1 is SQVTM, CDR2 ANQGSEA, per germline. The CDR3 totals 14 residues.

The chain carries TRBV7-3 and TRBJ1-2, with D possibly matching TRBD1 (5 bases). Germline V gives CDR1 SGHTA, CDR2 FQGTGA. The CDR3 spans 19 residues. V was cut by 2 bases and J by 1 base, with 23 bases left in between. As DNA, the CDR3 is TGTGCCAGCAGCTTATTGGGGTCGGACACGCCAACTCATAACTATGGCTACACCTTC. Amino acid sequence: CASSLLGSDTPTHNYGYTF.

J is TRBJ2-7 and V is TRBV11-3; D unclear. Per the germline V gene, CDR1 is SGHNT and CDR2 is YENEEA. The CDR3 loop spans 15 amino acids. The V gene lost 0 bases and the J gene lost 0 bases, with 9 bases spanning the gap. The CDR3 protein is CASSLEAGPSYEQYF. The CDR3, as DNA: TGTGCCAGCAGCTTAGAGGCAGGCCCCTCCTACGAGCAGTACTTC. Full variable domain (rest looked up from reference TRBV11-3 and TRBJ2-7): EAGVVQSPRYKIIEKKQPVAFWCNPISGHNTLYWYLQNLGQGPELLIRYENEEAVDDSQLPKDRFSAERLKGVDSTLKIQPAELGDSAVYLCASSLEAGPSYEQYFGPGTRLTVT.

The chain couples TRBV4-2 to TRBJ2-3; weak D call: TRBD2 (6 bases). The germline V gene encodes CDR1 LGHNA and CDR2 YNFKEQ. V lost 1 base and J lost 4, with 12 bases in between. The CDR3 is 15 amino acids. The DNA for the CDR3 is TGTGCCAGCAGCCAAGTGGAGGGAGGCCCAGATACGCAGTATTTT. Amino acid sequence: CASSQVEGGPDTQYF.

The rearrangement uses TRBV1 and TRBJ1-3; the DNA was not used to check the table's D call, TRBD1. TRBV1 is marked as a pseudogene. The CDR3 totals 16 residues. The CDR3 bases are TGCACCAGCAGCCAAGATCTTGGGGGCGCTGGAAACACCATATATTTT. Protein product: CTSSQDLGGAGNTIYF.

V gene TRBV11-1 combines with J gene TRBJ2-7, with 13 bases matching TRBD2. The CDR3 is made up of 16 amino acids. The V gene's germline CDR1 is SGHAT and CDR2 FQDESV (reference sequence). Trimming took 0 bases from V and 7 from J; bases not matched to a gene: 6. The CDR3 is CASSLARLAGGEEQYF. CDR3 nucleotides: TGTGCCAGCAGCTTAGCGAGACTAGCGGGAGGAGAAGAGCAGTACTTC.

This chain joins TRBV28 and TRBJ2-5, with 10 nucleotides matching TRBD1. This CDR3 region has 15 residues. V lost 5 bases to trimming and J lost 5 bases; unmatched junction nucleotides: 8. Germline V CDR1 and CDR2: MDHEN, SYDVKM. CDR3: CASSGSDRGRETQYF. CDR3 DNA sequence: TGTGCCAGCAGTGGAAGCGACAGGGGGCGGGAGACCCAGTACTTC. Complete variable domain (other parts from reference TRBV28 and TRBJ2-5): DVKVTQSSRYLVKRTGEKVFLECVQDMDHENMFWYRQDPGLGLRLIYFSYDVKMKEKGDIPEGYSVSREKKERFSLILESASTNQTSMYLCASSGSDRGRETQYFGPGTRLLVL.

The chain recombines TRBV5-1 with TRBJ1-1; TRBD1 aligns across 7 bases. In germline, CDR1 is SGHRS, CDR2 YFSETQ. The CDR3 consists of 15 residues. V lost 5 bases, J lost 5 bases, and 12 bases stayed unmatched. This CDR3 reads CASSPLSQGETEAFF. CDR3 coding DNA: TGCGCCAGCAGTCCACTCTCTCAGGGGGAGACTGAAGCTTTCTTT. Drawing the rest from reference TRBV5-1 and TRBJ1-1, the complete variable domain is KAGVTQTPRYLIKTRGQQVTLSCSPISGHRSVSWYQQTPGQGLQFLFEYFSETQRNKGNFPGRFSGRQFSNSRSEMNVSTLELGDSALYLCASSPLSQGETEAFFGQGTRLTVV.

This chain links TRBV11-2 with TRBJ1-1, with 9 bases aligning to TRBD1. The V and J ends lost 4 bases and 3 bases, in that order; junction bases with no gene match: 6. This CDR3 spans 15 amino acids. From germline, CDR1 is SGHAT and CDR2 FQNNGV. CDR3 residues: CASSSHRGRYTEAFF. The CDR3 region has the DNA TGTGCCAGCAGCTCCCACAGGGGGCGTTACACTGAAGCTTTCTTT.

The V and J genes are TRBV29-1 and TRBJ2-7; D is undetermined. The V and J ends lost 3 bases and 5 bases respectively, with 20 bases between them. Germline CDR1 reads SQVTM; CDR2 reads ANQGSEA. CDR3 length: 15 residues. The CDR3 bases are TGCAGCGTTGACAGGCCACCAAAAACGGTCGACGAGCAGTACTTC. It specifies CSVDRPPKTVDEQYF.

The chain is built from TRBV6-1 and TRBJ2-7, with unresolved D. The CDR3 consists of 10 residues. Germline V gives CDR1 MNHNS, CDR2 SASEGT. V lost 4 bases and J 7 bases, leaving 5 bases between the germline ends. This CDR3 is CASSVREQYF. The CDR3 DNA is TGTGCCAGCAGTGTGAGGGAGCAGTACTTC.

This chain links TRBV7-2 with TRBJ2-7; 8 bases are a match to TRBD2. Germline V lookup: CDR1 SGHTA, CDR2 FQGNSA. This CDR3 is built from 15 residues. Trimming removed 2 bases from V and 0 bases from J; junction bases left unmatched: 3. The CDR3 DNA sequence: TGTGCCAGCAGCTTAAGTAGCGGGAACTCCTACGAGCAGTACTTC. Translation gives CASSLSSGNSYEQYF.

The genes are TRBV27 and TRBJ2-7; tentative D call: TRBD2 (6 bases). The ends were cut back, 5 bases at V and 3 bases at J, with 14 bases in the middle. Germline V gene data show CDR1 as MNHEY and CDR2 as SMNVEV (reference sequence). This CDR3 comprises 14 residues. CDR3 nucleotides: TGTGCCAGCAGTCGCCTTAGCGGTCGCTACGAGCAGTACTTC. This gives the protein CASSRLSGRYEQYF.

V gene TRBV19 combines with J gene TRBJ1-5; tentative D call: TRBD1 (5 bases). From germline, CDR1 is LNHDA and CDR2 SQIVND (reference sequence). The CDR3 runs to 15 residues. Trimming removed 1 base from V and 2 bases from J, with 9 bases in between. CDR3 residues: CASSIGLGGNQPQHF. As DNA, the CDR3 is TGTGCCAGTAGTATAGGACTAGGGGGCAATCAGCCCCAGCATTTT.

V is TRBV5-1 and J is TRBJ2-7, with 7 bases matching TRBD2. V trimming: 0 bases; J trimming: 3 bases; junction bases outside the gene matches: 9. The length of the CDR3 is 16 residues. CDR1 is SGHRS, CDR2 YFSETQ, per germline. Here the CDR3 reads CASSLAGASGRYEQYF. The CDR3 region has the DNA TGCGCCAGCAGCTTGGCCGGTGCTAGCGGACGCTACGAGCAGTACTTC.

The genes are TRBV19 and TRBJ2-7, with D possibly TRBD2 on 5 matching bases. CDR1 and CDR2 from the germline V gene are LNHDA and SQIVND (reference sequence). The CDR3 runs to 15 residues. Deletions cut 2 bases from V and 1 base from J, with 12 bases between. In DNA form, the CDR3 reads TGTGCCAGTAGTATAAGCGGATCCGAATCCTACGAGCAGTACTTC. Residues: CASSISGSESYEQYF.

CDR3 bases: TGTGCCTGGATGAGGCTGGAGGATAGTGGCTACACCTTC. It encodes CAWMRLEDSGYTF. The chain carries TRBV30 and TRBJ1-2; D call uncertain. V was pared by 4 bases and J by 7 bases, with 16 bases between. The CDR3 spans 13 residues. Germline assignment: CDR1 GTSNPN and CDR2 SVGIG (reference sequence).

The V gene is TRBV6-4, the J gene TRBJ2-3; TRBD2 matches 10 bases. From germline, CDR1 is MRHNA and CDR2 SNTAGT. V trimming: 3 bases; J trimming: 5 bases; junction bases outside the gene matches: 5. The CDR3 contains 15 residues. In DNA form, the CDR3 reads TGTGCCAGCAGTGAAGCGGGAGGGTCTAGAGATACGCAGTATTTT. It is translated as CASSEAGGSRDTQYF.

CDR3 region: CASSVGGLGGNTIYF. DNA for the CDR3: TGTGCCAGCAGCGTAGGGGGGCTTGGAGGAAACACCATATATTTT. The V and J genes are TRBV9 and TRBJ1-3, with D possibly matching TRBD1 (6 bases). Deletions cut 0 bases from V and 4 bases from J, with 11 bases between. Germline-derived CDR1 and CDR2 are SGDLS and YYNGEE. The CDR3 is 15 residues long.

The chain couples TRBV7-9 to TRBJ2-5, with TRBD1 as a possible D gene (6 bases). The germline gives CDR1 SEHNR, CDR2 FQNEAQ (reference sequence). V dropped 5 bases and J dropped 5 bases, with 24 bases sitting between them. The CDR3 sequence is 17 residues long. The CDR3 DNA is TGTGCCAGCAGCCCGGGCCTGCGGCAGGGACATGACGAGACCCAGTACTTC. This codes for CASSPGLRQGHDETQYF.

V gene TRBV7-6 combines with J gene TRBJ1-3; maybe TRBD1 (6 bases). The germline CDR1 and CDR2 sequences are SGHVS and FNYEAQ. V was clipped by 1 base and J by 4 bases, with 11 bases between them. CDR3 size: 15 residues. The CDR3 DNA reads as TGTGCCAGCAGCTTAGTAGCGGGGGCGGGAAACACCATATATTTT. Translating it yields CASSLVAGAGNTIYF.

The chain is built from TRBV11-3 and TRBJ2-5; 15 bases line up with TRBD2. V shed 4 bases, J shed 3 bases, and the junction held 3 bases outside the gene matches. CDR3 length equals 16 residues. The germline CDR1 and CDR2 sequences are SGHNT and YENEEA. Here the CDR3 DNA reads TGTGCCAGCAGCTCCGGACTAGCGGGAGGGGAAGAGACCCAGTACTTC. Residues: CASSSGLAGGEETQYF.

This chain connects TRBV6-5 to TRBJ1-1, with 7 bases aligning to TRBD1. Trimming removed 0 bases from V and 3 bases from J; junction bases left unmatched: 1. This CDR3 contains 14 residues. CDR1 is MNHEY and CDR2 is SVGAGI in the germline V gene. The CDR3 region has the DNA TGTGCCAGCAGTTACTCCAGGGGGGACACTGAAGCTTTCTTT. Protein product: CASSYSRGDTEAFF.